This T cell receptor beta chain appears in the sequencing data of a study of chronic HIV infection and antiretroviral therapy. This clonotype came up a few times. Each CDR3 protein gets one entry after TCRdb re-called the 5' RACE reads with MiXCR. The data show 45,000 to 55,000 distinct CDR3 sequences, with under 20% seen just once and approximately 2.8% held by the top ten. The TCR comes from an adult who had HIV and had not received antiretroviral therapy, or was an uninfected healthy control (not recorded which). The specimen sequenced was peripheral blood.

The CDR3 DNA reads as TGTGCCAGCAGAGACAGGCGTACCTCTGGGGCCAACGTCCTGACTTTC. It specifies CASRDRRTSGANVLTF. This chain joins TRBV6-5 and TRBJ2-6; a possible D gene is TRBD1 (6 bases). The CDR3 covers 16 residues. Between the trimmed V and J ends, which lost 6 bases and 0 bases, there was a span of 12 bases. Germline assignment: CDR1 MNHEY and CDR2 SVGAGI.